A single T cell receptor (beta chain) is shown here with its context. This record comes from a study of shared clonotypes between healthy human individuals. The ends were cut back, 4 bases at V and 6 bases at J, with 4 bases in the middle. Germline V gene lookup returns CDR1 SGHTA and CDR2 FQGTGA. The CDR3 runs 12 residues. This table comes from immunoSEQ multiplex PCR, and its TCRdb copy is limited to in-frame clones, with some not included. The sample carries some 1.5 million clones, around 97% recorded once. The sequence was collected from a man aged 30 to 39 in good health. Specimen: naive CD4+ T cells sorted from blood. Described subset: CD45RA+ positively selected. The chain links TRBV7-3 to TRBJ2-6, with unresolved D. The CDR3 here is CASSSEANVLTF. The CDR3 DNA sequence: TGTGCCAGCAGCTCCGAGGCCAACGTCCTGACTTTC.